This T cell receptor (beta chain) was obtained from a study of regulatory T cells in long-lasting Graves disease. Arm-PCR with iRepertoire HTBI primers amplified the CDR3 regions for these TCR beta libraries. MiXCR was run by TCRdb on the multiplex PCR reads, yielding one entry per CDR3 protein. The sample contains 300,000 to 500,000 distinct CDR3 sequences, more than 20% of which appear only once. This clonotype was recorded at least ten times. Trimming removed 5 bases from V and 5 bases from J, with 12 bases in between. The CDR3 loop spans 13 amino acids. Time point meaning: persistent/refractory GD, antithyroid drugs over 5 years with positive TRAb. Isolated PBMC RNA provided the starting material for the TCR library.

The sequencing used peripheral blood mononuclear cells (PBMCs), collected when the disease was refractory, from a patient treated with antithyroid drugs. This TCR was sampled from a female donor with Graves disease. The chain links TRBV12-3 or TRBV12-4 to TRBJ2-5; D possibly corresponds to TRBD1 (6 bases). The CDR3 loop reads CASSGDILETQYF. CDR3 sequence (DNA): TGTGCCAGCAGTGGGGACATTCTGGAGACCCAGTACTTC.